Presented here are 4 T cell receptor beta chains from one specimen sequenced in a study of brain T cells in children with intractable seizures. The table came from immunoSEQ multiplex PCR; TCRdb's copy has only in-frame clones and leaves some out. The table shows about 350,000 clones, with 93% occurring only once. Indicated time point: blood from clinic visit 5 months post-surgery; TSC patient then seizure free. This sample comprised peripheral blood, obtained 4 to 6 months after surgery. The receptors here all came from a boy less than two years old with tuberous sclerosis and intractable seizures.

This chain joins TRBV29-1 and TRBJ2-3; D remains unclear. Germline V gene lookup returns CDR1 SQVTM and CDR2 ANQGSEA. V was clipped by 3 bases and J by 1 base, with 17 bases between them. This CDR3 contains 16 residues. This CDR3 reads CSVDRVTFHGTDTQYF. CDR3 sequence (DNA): TGCAGCGTTGATCGGGTGACATTCCACGGCACAGATACGCAGTATTTT.

This chain links TRBV4-1 with TRBJ2-1; 8 bases match TRBD2. V shed 2 bases, J shed 2 bases, and the junction held 11 bases outside the gene matches. The germline V gene has CDR1 MGHRA and CDR2 YSYEKL. The CDR3 totals 18 residues. CDR3 in DNA: TGCGCCAGCAGCCAACTCCTAATAGCGGGACGAACCTACAATGAGCAGTTCTTC. This gives the protein CASSQLLIAGRTYNEQFF.

The J gene is TRBJ2-4, the V gene TRBV2; D gene ambiguous. V lost 6 bases to trimming and J lost 3 bases, with 9 bases between them. Germline CDR1 SNHLY, CDR2 FYNNEI. This CDR3 is 13 amino acids long. CDR3 region: CASRRHIKNIQYF. The CDR3 DNA is TGTGCCAGCAGGAGACACATCAAAAACATTCAGTACTTC.

V usage is TRBV28 and J usage is TRBJ2-7; D unresolved. Germline loops: CDR1 MDHEN, CDR2 SYDVKM. CDR3 length equals 15 residues. V was shortened by 1 base and J by 3 bases, with 13 bases between the two germline ends. The CDR3 protein is CASSLFRDGLYEQYF. The CDR3 region has the DNA TGTGCCAGCAGTTTATTCAGAGACGGCCTCTACGAGCAGTACTTC. Full variable domain (outside the CDR3, taken from reference TRBV28 and TRBJ2-7): DVKVTQSSRYLVKRTGEKVFLECVQDMDHENMFWYRQDPGLGLRLIYFSYDVKMKEKGDIPEGYSVSREKKERFSLILESASTNQTSMYLCASSLFRDGLYEQYFGPGTRLTVT.